This TCR beta chain came from a study of T cells after yellow fever vaccination. Study background: Some fractions had low cell numbers, and these were prepared with SMART-Seq v4 Ultra Low Input. Findings and limits, study-wide: Only a minor proportion of clonotypes was detected across both CD4 and CD8 compartments. Most primary-vaccination clones reappeared after the booster (approximately 96% CD4, roughly 88% CD8).

Conversion of TCR transcripts into cDNA relied on 5'RACE template switching, which added a universal primer site and UMIs. TCRdb ran MiXCR on the 5' RACE reads and lists one entry per CDR3 protein. There are around 100,000 distinct CDR3 sequences in the sample; 8% to 9.5% occur only once, and about 25% lies in the top ten. This clonotype was detected many times. Antigen specificity is unknown. This sample comprised CD8+ T cells sorted from PBMCs, obtained 45 days after the yellow fever booster vaccination. This TCR was sampled from a man aged 30-40 years who received the YFV17D yellow fever vaccine.

The CDR3 DNA follows: TGCGCCAGCAGTGAGATTGTTACTAGCGGGGCCTCCTACAATGAGCAGTTCTTC. It yields the protein CASSEIVTSGASYNEQFF. The genes are TRBV10-2 and TRBJ2-1; the match to TRBD2 covers 10 bases. The junction had 7 bases not matched to a gene; V was cut back by 2 bases and J by 0 bases. There are 18 residues in the CDR3. Germline values: CDR1 WSHSY, CDR2 SAAADI.